This is a list of T cell receptor beta chains from one sample in a study of blood T cell repertoires in COVID-19. Using immunoSEQ multiplex PCR, the repertoire was profiled, and TCRdb retains in-frame clones only, with some absent. The sample records 160,000 or so clones, 70% to 90% being singletons. The sample was PBMCs or T cells enriched from blood (not recorded which). These TCRs come from a woman aged 45-65 years who had recovered from COVID-19. Both conserved end residues are part of each CDR3. The D gene is left open where the match is weak. Where a row states a size, it is once, few, many or the class of an expanded clone; other rows omit it.

d_call j_call clone_size v_call cdr3_aa cdr3_nt
TRBD1 TRBJ1-1 NA TRBV19 CASTSTGTGRGNTEAFF TGTGCCAGTACCTCGACCGGGACAGGCCGAGGGAACACTGAAGCTTTCTTT
NA TRBJ1-1 NA TRBV4-1 CASSQPTRVIAEAFF TGCGCCAGCAGCCAACCAACCAGGGTCATCGCTGAAGCTTTCTTT
TRBD1 TRBJ1-2 NA TRBV7-6 CASSPRQGTYGYTF TGTGCCAGCAGCCCTCGACAGGGAACCTATGGCTACACCTTC
TRBD2 TRBJ2-5 NA TRBV19 CASTPGLANWETQYF TGTGCCAGTACTCCGGGACTAGCGAATTGGGAGACCCAGTACTTC
NA TRBJ2-5 NA TRBV5-1 CASSYLPRDNRETQYF TGCGCCAGCAGCTACCTACCCCGGGACAATCGGGAGACCCAGTACTTC
NA TRBJ1-1 NA TRBV5-1 CASSAQGPGLNTEAFF TGCGCCAGCAGCGCCCAGGGGCCAGGGTTGAACACTGAAGCTTTCTTT
NA TRBJ1-5 once TRBV5-8 CASSSLEFGGGIGNQPQHF TGTGCCAGCAGCTCCCTAGAGTTCGGGGGGGGTATTGGCAATCAGCCCCAGCATTTT
TRBD1 TRBJ2-7 NA TRBV5-1 CASSLANRGNKPGEQYF TGCGCCAGCAGCTTGGCCAACAGGGGAAATAAACCGGGCGAGCAGTACTTC
NA TRBJ1-2 NA TRBV19 CASSPNSGQIANYGYTF TGTGCCAGTAGTCCGAATAGTGGACAGATAGCTAACTATGGCTACACCTTC
TRBD2 TRBJ2-2 NA TRBV5-6 CASSFGGGYTGELFF TGTGCCAGCAGCTTCGGCGGGGGATACACCGGGGAGCTGTTTTTT
NA TRBJ2-5 once TRBV9 CASSLTGFQETQYF TGTGCCAGCAGTTTGACGGGATTCCAAGAGACCCAGTACTTC
TRBD1 TRBJ1-2 NA TRBV3-1/TRBV3-2 CASSTRQGRGGYTF TGTGCCAGCAGCACCCGACAGGGGAGGGGTGGCTACACCTTC
TRBD1 TRBJ1-4 NA TRBV18 CASSPLPRDREQF TGTGCCAGCTCACCTCTTCCCCGGGACAGGGAACAATTT
NA TRBJ2-3 NA TRBV3-1/TRBV3-2 CASSRGGPALTDTQYF TGTGCCAGCAGCCGGGGGGGGCCGGCCCTCACAGATACGCAGTATTTT
NA TRBJ1-2 NA TRBV18 CASSLLEGTTWQGYTF TGTGCCAGCTCACTACTCGAGGGTACCACTTGGCAGGGCTACACCTTC
NA TRBJ2-1 once TRBV10-2 CASSEFEGTGEGEQFF TGCGCCAGCAGTGAGTTTGAGGGAACTGGGGAAGGTGAGCAGTTCTTC
TRBD1 TRBJ1-5 few TRBV30 CAWKGTGGFIGDQPQHF TGTGCCTGGAAGGGGACAGGGGGTTTTATTGGCGATCAGCCCCAGCATTTT
NA TRBJ1-2 NA TRBV19 CASQNPTGRYGYTF TGTGCCAGTCAAAACCCCACAGGGCGCTATGGCTACACCTTC
TRBD1 TRBJ1-6 NA TRBV6-5 CASTSPGQQSPLHF TGTGCCAGCACCTCACCGGGACAGCAATCACCCCTCCACTTT
NA TRBJ2-1 NA TRBV11-2 CASSLRAGGPGSLNEQFF TGTGCCAGCAGCTTAAGGGCCGGGGGGCCAGGGTCACTCAATGAGCAGTTCTTC
NA TRBJ2-7 NA TRBV4-2 CASSPQMDTYLYEQYF TGTGCCAGCAGCCCCCAAATGGACACATACCTCTACGAGCAGTACTTC
TRBD1 TRBJ2-6 NA TRBV5-5 CASSLTPGQGISSGANVLTF TGTGCCAGCAGCTTGACCCCGGGACAGGGGATTTCGTCTGGGGCCAACGTCCTGACTTTC
TRBD2 TRBJ2-3 NA TRBV6-5 CASSLSSGGGDTQYF TGTGCCAGCAGTCTTTCGAGCGGGGGTGGAGATACGCAGTATTTT
NA TRBJ1-1 NA TRBV18 CASSPLELLTEAFF TGTGCCAGCTCACCGTTGGAGCTACTGACTGAAGCTTTCTTT
NA TRBJ2-3 NA TRBV7-3 CASSLTLGGARNTQYF TGTGCCAGCAGCTTAACTCTGGGCGGGGCCCGAAATACGCAGTATTTT
TRBD1 TRBJ2-1 NA TRBV18 CASSPQQGQTYNEQFF TGTGCCAGCTCACCACAGCAGGGACAGACCTACAATGAGCAGTTCTTC
NA TRBJ1-2 NA TRBV7-9 CASSLAGPSGYTF TGTGCCAGCAGCTTAGCGGGGCCGAGTGGCTACACCTTC
NA TRBJ2-2 NA TRBV18 CASSPGAYNTGELFF TGTGCCAGCTCACCAGGTGCCTACAACACCGGGGAGCTGTTTTTT
TRBD2 TRBJ2-2 NA TRBV5-4 CASSLGGVGGELFF TGTGCCAGCAGCCTGGGGGGGGTCGGCGGGGAGCTGTTTTTT
NA TRBJ1-6 few TRBV3-1/TRBV3-2 CASSRRQVNSPLHF TGTGCCAGCAGCCGTCGGCAGGTCAATTCACCCCTCCACTTT
NA TRBJ2-7 once TRBV30 CAWSTGNYEQYF TGTGCCTGGAGTACGGGGAATTACGAGCAGTACTTC
NA TRBJ1-1 NA TRBV30 CAWSLSGNTEAFF TGTGCCTGGAGTCTCAGCGGGAACACTGAAGCTTTCTTT
TRBD1 TRBJ1-1 NA TRBV5-4 CASSSGQGADTEAFF TGTGCCAGCAGCTCGGGACAGGGGGCGGACACTGAAGCTTTCTTT
TRBD2 TRBJ2-3 NA TRBV6-2/TRBV6-3 CASSYSRTSGDTSTDTQYF TGTGCCAGCAGTTACTCAAGGACTAGCGGGGATACTAGCACAGATACGCAGTATTTT
TRBD2 TRBJ2-3 NA TRBV6-5 CASSFSGLAGADTQYF TGTGCCAGCAGTTTCAGTGGACTAGCGGGGGCAGATACGCAGTATTTT
TRBD1 TRBJ1-2 NA TRBV6-5 CASSYEDRAYGYTF TGTGCCAGCAGTTACGAGGACAGGGCCTATGGCTACACCTTC
TRBD1 TRBJ1-2 once TRBV15 CATSRPVEAGGFGYTF TGTGCCACCAGCAGACCGGTAGAGGCAGGGGGCTTTGGCTACACCTTC
NA TRBJ2-3 NA TRBV9 CASSVGGAATDTQYF TGTGCCAGCAGCGTAGGCGGGGCCGCCACAGATACGCAGTATTTT
NA TRBJ2-7 NA TRBV5-1 CASRRGSLTNEQYF TGCGCCAGTAGGCGGGGAAGCCTTACGAACGAGCAGTACTTC
NA TRBJ1-2 few TRBV7-9 CASSSLGQITGWIDVYTF TGTGCCAGCAGCTCCCTCGGGCAGATAACAGGCTGGATTGACGTCTACACCTTC
TRBD1 TRBJ2-4 NA TRBV2 CASNRGGAGNIQYF TGTGCCAGCAATCGAGGGGGCGCTGGAAACATTCAGTACTTC
TRBD1 TRBJ2-5 NA TRBV5-5 CASRSTGGQETQYF TGTGCCAGCAGGTCTACAGGGGGCCAAGAGACCCAGTACTTC
TRBD1 TRBJ1-1 NA TRBV19 CASPSGPGQSNTEAFF TGTGCCAGCCCCTCGGGCCCGGGACAGAGTAACACTGAAGCTTTCTTT
NA TRBJ1-3 NA TRBV29-1 CSVEGGTGISGNTIYF TGCAGCGTTGAAGGGGGAACAGGAATCTCTGGAAACACCATATATTTT
NA TRBJ1-6 NA TRBV19 CASSKTRDQAGASPLHF TGTGCCAGTAGTAAGACGCGGGACCAGGCCGGGGCTTCACCCCTCCACTTT
TRBD1 TRBJ1-2 NA TRBV5-1 CASSLDGTGPYGYTF TGCGCCAGCAGCTTGGATGGGACAGGGCCTTATGGCTACACCTTC
NA TRBJ1-1 NA TRBV18 CASSPLSRGGGNTEAFF TGTGCCAGCTCACCCCTGAGCAGGGGCGGGGGAAACACTGAAGCTTTCTTT
TRBD1 TRBJ2-4 NA TRBV12-3/TRBV12-4 CASRVAGGAFQYF TGTGCCAGCAGGGTCGCAGGGGGCGCGTTTCAGTACTTC
NA TRBJ2-3 NA TRBV2 CASSDLRVGIEMGDTQYF TGTGCCAGCAGTGACCTCAGGGTTGGGATTGAGATGGGAGATACGCAGTATTTT
TRBD2 TRBJ2-1 NA TRBV7-2 CASSLSGGAGGEQFF TGTGCCAGCAGCTTGAGCGGGGGGGCCGGTGGAGAGCAGTTCTTC
TRBD2 TRBJ2-1 NA TRBV27 CASSLWVAGPTSSYNEQFF TGTGCCAGCAGTTTATGGGTAGCGGGGCCAACTAGCTCCTACAATGAGCAGTTCTTC
NA TRBJ1-6 NA TRBV6-4 CASRTHEGTSPLHF TGTGCCAGCAGGACCCACGAGGGAACGTCACCCCTCCACTTT
NA TRBJ2-5 few TRBV5-4 CASSLGGERETQYF TGTGCCAGCAGCTTGGGGGGCGAAAGGGAGACCCAGTACTTC
TRBD2 TRBJ2-5 NA TRBV4-3 CASSQDLAGGAKTQYF TGCGCCAGCAGCCAAGATTTAGCGGGGGGGGCAAAGACCCAGTACTTC
NA TRBJ2-3 NA TRBV3-1/TRBV3-2 CASSEDLRADTQYF TGTGCCAGCAGCGAAGACTTGAGGGCGGATACGCAGTATTTT
NA TRBJ1-2 NA TRBV21-1 CASSARRPQGSYGYTF TGTGCCAGCAGCGCTCGCCGGCCTCAGGGATCCTATGGCTACACCTTC
TRBD1 TRBJ1-1 NA TRBV9 CASSPYPTGDTEAFF TGTGCCAGCAGCCCATACCCGACAGGGGACACTGAAGCTTTCTTT
TRBD1 TRBJ1-5 NA TRBV7-9 CASSPGGRSVQPQHF TGTGCCAGCAGCCCAGGGGGCAGGTCGGTTCAGCCCCAGCATTTT
TRBD1 TRBJ1-1 NA TRBV6-5 CASTLGQPSGEAFF TGTGCCAGCACCCTGGGACAGCCGAGCGGCGAAGCTTTCTTT